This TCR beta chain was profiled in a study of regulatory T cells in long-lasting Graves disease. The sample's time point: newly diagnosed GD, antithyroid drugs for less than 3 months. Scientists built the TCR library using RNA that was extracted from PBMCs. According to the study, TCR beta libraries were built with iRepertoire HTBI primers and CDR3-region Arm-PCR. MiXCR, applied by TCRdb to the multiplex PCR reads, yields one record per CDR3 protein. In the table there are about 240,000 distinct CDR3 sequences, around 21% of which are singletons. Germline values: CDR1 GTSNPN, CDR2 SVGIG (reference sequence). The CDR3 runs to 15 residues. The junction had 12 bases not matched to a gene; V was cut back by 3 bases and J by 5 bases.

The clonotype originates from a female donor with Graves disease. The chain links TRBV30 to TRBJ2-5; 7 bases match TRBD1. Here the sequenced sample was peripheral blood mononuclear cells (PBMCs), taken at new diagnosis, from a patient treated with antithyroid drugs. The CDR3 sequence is CAWSQGQTGRETQYF. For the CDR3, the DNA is TGTGCCTGGAGCCAGGGACAGACGGGGCGGGAGACCCAGTACTTC.